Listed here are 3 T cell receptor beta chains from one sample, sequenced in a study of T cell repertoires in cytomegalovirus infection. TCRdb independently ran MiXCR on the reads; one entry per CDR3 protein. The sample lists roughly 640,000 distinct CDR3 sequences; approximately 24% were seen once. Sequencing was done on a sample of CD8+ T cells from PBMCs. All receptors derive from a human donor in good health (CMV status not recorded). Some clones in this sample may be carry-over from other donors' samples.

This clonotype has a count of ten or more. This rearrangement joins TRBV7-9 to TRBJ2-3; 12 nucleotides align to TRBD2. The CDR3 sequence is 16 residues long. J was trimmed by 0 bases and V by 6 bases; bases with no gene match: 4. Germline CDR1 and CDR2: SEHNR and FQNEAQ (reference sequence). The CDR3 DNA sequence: TGTGCCAGCAGTCCCGGACTAGCGGGGAGCACAGATACGCAGTATTTT. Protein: CASSPGLAGSTDTQYF.

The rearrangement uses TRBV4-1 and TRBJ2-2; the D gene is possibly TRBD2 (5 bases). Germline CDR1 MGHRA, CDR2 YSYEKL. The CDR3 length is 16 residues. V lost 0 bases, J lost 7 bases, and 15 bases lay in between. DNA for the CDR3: TGCGCCAGCAGCCAAGAATTTAGAGGGAACCTCGGGGAGCTGTTTTTT. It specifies CASSQEFRGNLGELFF.

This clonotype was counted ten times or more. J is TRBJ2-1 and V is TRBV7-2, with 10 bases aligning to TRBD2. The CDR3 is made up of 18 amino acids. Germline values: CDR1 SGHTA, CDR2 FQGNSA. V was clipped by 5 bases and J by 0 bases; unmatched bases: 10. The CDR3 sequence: CASSVTGLATSSYNEQFF. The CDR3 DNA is TGTGCCAGCAGCGTAACGGGACTAGCGACAAGCTCCTACAATGAGCAGTTCTTC.